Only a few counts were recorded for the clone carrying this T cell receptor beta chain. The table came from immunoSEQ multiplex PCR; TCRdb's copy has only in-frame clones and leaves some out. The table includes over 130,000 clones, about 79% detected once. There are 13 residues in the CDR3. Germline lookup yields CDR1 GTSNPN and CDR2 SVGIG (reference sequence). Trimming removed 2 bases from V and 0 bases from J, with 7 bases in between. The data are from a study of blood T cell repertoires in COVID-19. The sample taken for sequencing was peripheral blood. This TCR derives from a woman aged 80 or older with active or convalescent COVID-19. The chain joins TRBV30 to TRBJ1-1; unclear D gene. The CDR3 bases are TGTGCCTGGAGTAACAGCTTGAACACTGAAGCTTTCTTT. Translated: CAWSNSLNTEAFF.